The 30 T cell receptor beta chains reported below all come from one sample, sequenced in a study of T cell responses to AZD1222 COVID-19 vaccine. Data came from immunoSEQ multiplex PCR; TCRdb stores just in-frame clones and leaves some out. The table includes over 75,000 clones, about nine tenths detected once. Sequencing used peripheral blood, obtained on day 0 of AZD1222 vaccination. Receptor source: an adult in good health.

The chain is built from TRBV2 and TRBJ2-1, with D perhaps matching TRBD2 (5 bases). The CDR3 spans 14 residues. Germline lookup yields CDR1 SNHLY and CDR2 FYNNEI. The V and J ends lost 2 bases and 6 bases respectively, with 11 bases between them. CDR3 protein: CASSENGEPNEQFF. The DNA of the CDR3 is TGTGCCAGCAGTGAAAACGGGGAGCCCAATGAGCAGTTCTTC.

The rearrangement links TRBV3-1 (or the pseudogene TRBV3-2) to TRBJ1-2; TRBD1 aligns across 8 bases. The V and J ends lost 4 bases and 6 bases, in that order; junction bases with no gene match: 10. Per the germline V gene, CDR1 is LGHDT and CDR2 is YNNKEL (reference sequence). This CDR3 contains 15 residues. The CDR3 loop is CASSPWSAGGDGYTF. CDR3 coding DNA: TGTGCCAGCAGCCCCTGGTCGGCAGGGGGCGATGGCTACACCTTC.

V and J are TRBV2 and TRBJ1-6, with D perhaps matching TRBD1 (6 bases). CDR3 size: 14 residues. Germline CDR1 SNHLY, CDR2 FYNNEI. Trimming removed 4 bases at V and 10 bases at J, with 14 bases between. CDR3 coding DNA: TGTGCCAGCAGTGCGACAGGCTCTGGATCACCCCTCCACTTT. Translating gives CASSATGSGSPLHF.

The chain uses TRBV19 and TRBJ1-2; weak D call: TRBD1 (5 bases). V lost 5 bases, J lost 6 bases, and 7 bases lay in between. Looked up from germline, CDR1 is LNHDA and CDR2 is SQIVND (reference sequence). The CDR3 loop spans 11 amino acids. The DNA for the CDR3 is TGTGCCAGTAGTCCAGGGCATGGCTACACCTTC. Translated: CASSPGHGYTF.

The V and J genes are TRBV2 and TRBJ1-2; D is undetermined. Trimming cost V 4 bases and J 13 bases, with 16 bases left between them. The CDR3 runs 12 residues. CDR1 and CDR2 from the germline V gene are SNHLY and FYNNEI. CDR3 nucleotides: TGTGCCAGCAGTGTATCGGGCCCGGCAATCACCTTC. Protein sequence: CASSVSGPAITF. Combining the CDR3 with reference TRBV2 and TRBJ1-2 gives the whole variable domain EPEVTQTPSHQVTQMGQEVILRCVPISNHLYFYWYRQILGQKVEFLVSFYNNEISEKSEIFDDQFSVERPDGSNFTLKIRSTKLEDSAMYFCASSVSGPAITFGSGTRLTVV.

V gene TRBV4-3 combines with J gene TRBJ1-6; D may be TRBD1 (5 bases). There are 16 residues in the CDR3. V was trimmed by 4 bases and J by 11 bases, leaving 21 bases between them. Germline V gene data show CDR1 as LGHNA and CDR2 as YSLEER. CDR3 nucleotides: TGCGCCAGCAGCCCCTCCCGGACCGGGGCCCTACCACCCCTCCACTTT. Translation: CASSPSRTGALPPLHF.

The rearrangement links TRBV7-9 to TRBJ2-1; D is unclear. Germline assignment: CDR1 SEHNR and CDR2 FQNEAQ (reference sequence). The CDR3 contains 15 residues. Trimming pared 7 bases from V and 5 bases from J, leaving 18 bases between. The CDR3 reads CASNPSVGGNNEQFF. CDR3 nucleotides: TGTGCCAGCAACCCTTCGGTTGGCGGAAACAATGAGCAGTTCTTC.

The genes are TRBV4-3 and TRBJ2-3, with D maybe TRBD2 (6 bases). The germline V gene has CDR1 LGHNA and CDR2 YSLEER. V was clipped by 0 bases and J by 4 bases, with 14 bases between them. The CDR3 loop spans 16 amino acids. CDR3: CASSQDRDGGADTQYF. CDR3 coding DNA: TGCGCCAGCAGCCAAGATAGGGACGGGGGAGCAGATACGCAGTATTTT.

The chain combines TRBV6-5 with TRBJ1-3; D unresolved. This CDR3 contains 15 residues. Trimming took off 6 bases at V and 0 bases at J, with 12 bases between the two ends. Germline-derived CDR1 and CDR2 are MNHEY and SVGAGI. CDR3: CASRNHDGSGNTIYF. The CDR3 DNA follows: TGTGCCAGCAGGAACCACGACGGCTCTGGAAACACCATATATTTT.

CDR3 protein: CASSADSRNTEAFF. The CDR3 nucleotides are TGTGCCAGCTCAGCGGACAGCCGGAACACTGAAGCTTTCTTT. This sequence joins TRBV18 and TRBJ1-1; a possible D gene is TRBD1 (6 bases). The CDR3 totals 14 residues. The V gene lost 5 bases and the J gene lost 1 base, with 11 bases spanning the gap. Germline CDR1 is KGHSH and CDR2 is LQKENI.

The chain carries TRBV7-9 and TRBJ2-2; 8 bases are a match to TRBD1. V was pared by 1 base and J by 1 base, with 2 bases of the junction left unmatched. This CDR3 contains 16 residues. Germline loops: CDR1 SEHNR, CDR2 FQNEAQ (reference sequence). This CDR3 reads CASSLDRGKNTGELFF. As DNA, the CDR3 is TGTGCCAGCAGCTTAGACAGGGGGAAGAACACCGGGGAGCTGTTTTTT.

The chain links TRBV6-5 to TRBJ1-5, with unresolved D. V lost 11 bases to trimming and J lost 2 bases, with 13 bases between them. The CDR3 is 13 amino acids. Per the germline V gene, CDR1 is MNHEY and CDR2 is SVGAGI. The CDR3 here is CAAGIRGNQPQHF. The CDR3 DNA follows: TGTGCCGCGGGAATTCGGGGCAATCAGCCCCAGCATTTT.

This clone showed up just once. The genes are TRBV27 and TRBJ2-7; TRBD2 matches at 8 bases. This CDR3 comprises 14 residues. Germline CDR1 reads MNHEY; CDR2 reads SMNVEV (reference sequence). V lost 3 bases to trimming and J lost 6 bases; unmatched junction nucleotides: 7. The chain's CDR3 is CASSFIAGSGEQYF. Here the CDR3 DNA reads TGTGCCAGCAGTTTTATAGCGGGATCCGGCGAGCAGTACTTC.

The chain joins TRBV10-3 to TRBJ1-1; weak D call: TRBD1 (6 bases). The V and J ends lost 3 bases and 5 bases respectively, with 19 bases between them. The germline V gene encodes CDR1 ENHRY and CDR2 SYGVKD. This CDR3 has 16 residues. CDR3 amino acids: CAISERGASDGTEAFF. For the CDR3, the DNA is TGTGCCATCAGTGAACGGGGGGCCTCGGATGGGACTGAAGCTTTCTTT.

The CDR3 DNA reads as TGTGCCAGCAGTCGCGGGACCCCTCACTGGCAGTACTTC. Protein sequence: CASSRGTPHWQYF. The chain carries TRBV6-6 and TRBJ2-7; D perhaps matches TRBD2 (6 bases). Between the trimmed V and J ends, which lost 5 bases and 9 bases, there was a span of 17 bases. This CDR3 is built from 13 residues. The V gene's germline CDR1 is MNHNY and CDR2 SVGAGI (reference sequence).

The J gene is TRBJ2-3, the V gene TRBV9, with no clear D. The length of the CDR3 is 14 residues. V was cut by 4 bases and J by 1 base, with 10 bases left in between. Germline V CDR1 and CDR2: SGDLS, YYNGEE. This CDR3 reads CASSLRRGTDTQYF. The CDR3 DNA sequence: TGTGCCAGCAGCCTTCGCCGGGGCACAGATACGCAGTATTTT.

The V and J genes are TRBV9 and TRBJ1-1, with D hard to call. The V end lost 0 bases, the J end lost 4 bases, and 10 bases lay between the germline ends. CDR3 length equals 14 residues. The germline V gene has CDR1 SGDLS and CDR2 YYNGEE. DNA of the CDR3: TGTGCCAGCAGCGTAGACGCGGACCTCACTGAAGCTTTCTTT. It yields the protein CASSVDADLTEAFF. Full variable domain (remainder filled in from reference TRBV9 and TRBJ1-1): DSGVTQTPKHLITATGQRVTLRCSPRSGDLSVYWYQQSLDQGLQFLIQYYNGEERAKGNILERFSAQQFPDLHSELNLSSLELGDSALYFCASSVDADLTEAFFGQGTRLTVV.

The CDR3 loop reads CSVEGGWGMNTEAFF. The CDR3 DNA reads TGCAGCGTGGAGGGGGGATGGGGCATGAACACTGAAGCTTTCTTT. The chain is built from TRBV29-1 and TRBJ1-1, with D possibly being TRBD1 (6 bases). V was cut by 6 bases and J by 0 bases, with 17 bases left in between. The CDR3 has 15 amino acids. The germline CDR1 and CDR2 sequences are SQVTM and ANQGSEA.

The V and J genes are TRBV2 and TRBJ2-5; the D gene is possibly TRBD1 (5 bases). Germline CDR1 SNHLY, CDR2 FYNNEI. The CDR3 is 15 amino acids. V was pared by 1 base and J by 5 bases, with 14 bases between. CDR3 amino acids: CASSEDSTSGETQYF. The DNA for the CDR3 is TGTGCCAGCAGTGAAGATTCCACTTCAGGGGAGACCCAGTACTTC.

The chain combines TRBV9 with TRBJ1-1; D may be TRBD1 (5 bases). This CDR3 contains 14 residues. V was trimmed by 0 bases and J by 10 bases, leaving 16 bases between them. The germline gives CDR1 SGDLS, CDR2 YYNGEE. The DNA of the CDR3 is TGTGCCAGCAGCGTAGACGGACACGGGATAGGAGCTTTCTTT. Translating it yields CASSVDGHGIGAFF.

This chain joins TRBV27 and TRBJ1-6; TRBD1 might be the D (6 bases). CDR1 is MNHEY and CDR2 is SMNVEV in the germline V gene (reference sequence). V shed 7 bases and J shed 6 bases, with 19 bases lying between them. The CDR3 extends over 16 amino acids. The CDR3: CASKPGGGAGNSPLHF. In DNA, the CDR3 is TGTGCCAGCAAACCCGGAGGGGGGGCAGGTAATTCACCCCTCCACTTT.

The CDR3 region has the DNA TGTGCCAGCAGCGGCACAGGGAACAATGAGCAGTTCTTC. Encoded protein: CASSGTGNNEQFF. The chain combines TRBV11-3 with TRBJ2-1; TRBD1 is a possible D gene (6 bases). With 5 bases removed from V and 5 bases from J, the gap between germline ends came to 10 bases. The CDR3 is 13 residues long. Germline V CDR1 and CDR2: SGHNT, YENEEA.

This chain links TRBV7-9 with TRBJ1-4, with D possibly TRBD1 on 5 matching bases. This CDR3 spans 16 amino acids. Trimming left V 10 bases short and J 4 bases short, with 22 bases between. From germline, CDR1 is SEHNR and CDR2 FQNEAQ (reference sequence). For the CDR3, the DNA is TGTGCCACCCACGCAACGGGGACGACGATTAATGAAAAACTGTTTTTT. It specifies CATHATGTTINEKLFF.

This chain uses TRBV16 with TRBJ1-5; D is unclear. From germline, CDR1 is KGHSY and CDR2 FQNENV. The CDR3 runs 14 residues. V dropped 2 bases and J dropped 6 bases, with 11 bases sitting between them. The CDR3 loop reads CASSQLGEGQPQHF. For the CDR3, the DNA is TGTGCCAGCAGCCAACTTGGAGAGGGTCAGCCCCAGCATTTT.

The chain is built from TRBV9 and TRBJ1-2; weak D call: TRBD1 (5 bases). V was clipped by 3 bases and J by 7 bases, with 13 bases between them. The CDR3 spans 13 residues. CDR1 is SGDLS, CDR2 YYNGEE, per germline. CDR3 loop: CASSARGVGGYTF. CDR3 in DNA: TGTGCCAGCAGCGCTCGAGGGGTGGGTGGCTACACCTTC. Combining the CDR3 with reference TRBV9 and TRBJ1-2 gives the whole variable domain DSGVTQTPKHLITATGQRVTLRCSPRSGDLSVYWYQQSLDQGLQFLIQYYNGEERAKGNILERFSAQQFPDLHSELNLSSLELGDSALYFCASSARGVGGYTFGSGTRLTVV.

This rearrangement joins TRBV3-1 (or the pseudogene TRBV3-2) to TRBJ1-3, with D maybe TRBD1 (5 bases). This CDR3 spans 12 amino acids. CDR1 LGHDT and CDR2 YNNKEL come from the germline V gene (reference sequence). Trimming left V 4 bases short and J 4 bases short, with 5 bases between. CDR3 bases: TGTGCCAGCAGCCGGACAGGAAACACCATATATTTT. Protein product: CASSRTGNTIYF.

V gene TRBV14 combines with J gene TRBJ2-7; 7 bases line up with TRBD2. This CDR3 is built from 13 residues. Germline trimming cut 2 bases from V and 2 bases from J; bases unmatched to any gene: 0. CDR1 SGHDN and CDR2 FVKESK come from the germline V gene. The CDR3 reads CASSQLAAYEQYF. Written as DNA, the CDR3 is TGTGCCAGCAGCCAACTAGCGGCCTACGAGCAGTACTTC.

The J gene is TRBJ1-5, the V gene TRBV20-1, with D perhaps TRBD1 (6 bases). Germline V lookup: CDR1 DFQATT, CDR2 SNEGSKA (reference sequence). The V end was cut by 3 bases, the J end by 7 bases, with 13 bases between. The CDR3 covers 13 residues. The CDR3 reads CSASVGAGQPQHF. For the CDR3, the DNA is TGCAGTGCTAGTGTGGGGGCGGGACAGCCCCAGCATTTT.

The chain carries TRBV29-1 and TRBJ1-1; 7 bases are a match to TRBD1. The germline V gene encodes CDR1 SQVTM and CDR2 ANQGSEA. Unmatched junction bases numbered 14, after V lost 5 bases and J lost 5 bases. This CDR3 is built from 15 residues. The CDR3 protein is CSVTGTDLGVTEAFF. The CDR3 DNA sequence: TGCAGCGTTACAGGGACAGACCTTGGGGTGACTGAAGCTTTCTTT.

The V gene is TRBV11-2, the J gene TRBJ2-7, with D possibly called TRBD1 or TRBD2 (6 bases each). V dropped 2 bases and J dropped 3 bases, with 14 bases sitting between them. CDR3 size: 15 residues. The germline CDR1 and CDR2 sequences are SGHAT and FQNNGV. The DNA for the CDR3 is TGTGCCAGCAGCTTATGGTGGGGGGCCGGCTACGAGCAGTACTTC. It codes for CASSLWWGAGYEQYF.